This TCR beta chain derives from a study of CD8 T cells in Susac syndrome. The wider study: Among the Susac syndrome patients who underwent sequencing, about six had clinically active disease, while under 10 of them were in remission.

Reverse transcription of roughly 0.45 to 1 ug RNA used random hexamers. The method of amplification for TCR beta CDR3 was immunoSEQ multiplex PCR, covering 54 Vbeta and 13 Jbeta. TCRdb passed the immunoSEQ multiplex PCR reads through MiXCR, listing each CDR3 protein once. The repertoire includes approximately 210,000 distinct CDR3 sequences, approximately 94% of them detected once, and 0.15% to 0.2% sits in the top ten. This CDR3 is built from 13 residues. Germline CDR1 reads MDHEN; CDR2 reads SYDVKM. Trimming shortened V by 5 bases and J by 4 bases, and 11 bases separated the two germline ends. The diagnostic criteria were recently defined, and patients with Susac syndrome met them for definite or probable disease.

This sequence originates from a human donor with Susac syndrome. The chain carries TRBV28 and TRBJ1-1, with D unresolved. The sequencing input was CD4+ T cells from PBMCs. The CDR3: CASSAPLGTEAFF. In DNA form, the CDR3 reads TGTGCCAGCAGTGCCCCCCTCGGCACTGAAGCTTTCTTT.